A single sample gave rise to the 23 T cell receptor beta chains below, sequenced in a study of blood T cell repertoires in COVID-19. Sequenced by immunoSEQ multiplex PCR; TCRdb stores in-frame clones only, minus some. The table includes about 210,000 clones, almost 85% detected once. The sequencing sample was made of peripheral blood. These receptors came from a woman in her 70s with COVID-19, enrolled during active disease.

This clone showed up just once. This sequence joins TRBV9 and TRBJ2-1; 10 bases are a match to TRBD2. Looked up from germline, CDR1 is SGDLS and CDR2 is YYNGEE. Trimming removed 3 bases from V and 2 bases from J; junction bases left unmatched: 11. This CDR3 has 18 residues. CDR3 sequence reads: CASSAVPSSGGTYNEQFF. The CDR3 nucleotides read TGTGCCAGCAGCGCCGTACCCTCTAGCGGGGGAACCTACAATGAGCAGTTCTTC.

The chain uses TRBV6-5 and TRBJ1-1; TRBD1 matches at 7 bases. The CDR3 has 14 amino acids. The germline CDR1 and CDR2 sequences are MNHEY and SVGAGI. The ends lost 0 bases at V and 5 bases at J; junction bases unmatched: 3. The CDR3 region is CASSYSRGQTEAFF. The CDR3 DNA sequence: TGTGCCAGCAGTTACTCTAGGGGGCAAACTGAAGCTTTCTTT.

The J gene is TRBJ2-3, the V gene TRBV4-1; TRBD2 agrees at 8 bases. The CDR3 consists of 17 residues. CDR1 and CDR2 from the germline V gene are MGHRA and YSYEKL. V lost 1 base and J lost 2; bases outside the gene matches: 8. CDR3 region: CASSQVSSGRDTDTQYF. The CDR3 region has the DNA TGCGCCAGCAGCCAAGTCTCGAGCGGGAGAGACACAGATACGCAGTATTTT.

The genes are TRBV19 and TRBJ2-4; TRBD1 aligns across 9 bases. Germline V lookup: CDR1 LNHDA, CDR2 SQIVND (reference sequence). The CDR3 contains 22 residues. V shed 4 bases, J shed 1 base, and the junction held 23 bases outside the gene matches. The CDR3 coding sequence is TGTGCCAGTAGTAGTACCACGCCCCGGGACAGGGTCATCCCGAGGGCCAAAAACATTCAGTACTTC. Encoded protein: CASSSTTPRDRVIPRAKNIQYF.

Regarding this clone: The sample has other DNA sequences that encode this CDR3 too. This chain connects TRBV7-3 to TRBJ2-7, with D unclear. Trimming left V 9 bases short and J 0 bases short, with 15 bases between. CDR1 and CDR2 (germline): SGHTA, FQGTGA. The CDR3 extends over 14 amino acids. CDR3 region: CASSPNFRSYEQYF. The CDR3 coding sequence is TGTGCCAGTAGCCCCAACTTCCGCTCCTACGAGCAGTACTTC.

The rearrangement uses TRBV2 and TRBJ2-7; TRBD2 matches at 7 bases. The germline gives CDR1 SNHLY, CDR2 FYNNEI. This CDR3 comprises 13 residues. V lost 4 bases to trimming and J lost 7 bases; unmatched junction nucleotides: 7. This CDR3 is CASSAQGSGEQYF. The CDR3 DNA sequence: TGTGCCAGCAGTGCCCAGGGTAGCGGGGAGCAGTACTTC.

The CDR3 DNA reads TGTGCCAGCCGTCAAGGGGACCGGGACAGGGAATTCTTC. This codes for CASRQGDRDREFF. V and J are TRBV7-2 and TRBJ2-1; 9 bases are shared with TRBD1. V was clipped by 8 bases and J by 16 bases; unmatched bases: 15. The CDR3 covers 13 residues. The germline gives CDR1 SGHTA, CDR2 FQGNSA.

The J gene is TRBJ2-5, the V gene TRBV11-3; D is unclear. This CDR3 is 11 amino acids long. V gave up 5 bases and J gave up 4 bases, with 5 bases separating them. CDR1 and CDR2 from the germline V gene are SGHNT and YENEEA. For the CDR3, the DNA is TGTGCCAGCAGCCACGGAGAGACCCAGTACTTC. Protein product: CASSHGETQYF. The full variable domain, completed using reference TRBV11-3 and TRBJ2-5, is EAGVVQSPRYKIIEKKQPVAFWCNPISGHNTLYWYLQNLGQGPELLIRYENEEAVDDSQLPKDRFSAERLKGVDSTLKIQPAELGDSAVYLCASSHGETQYFGPGTRLLVL.

In its sample, this clone was seen a few times. This CDR3 is also generated by other DNA sequences in the sample. J is TRBJ2-7 and V is TRBV19; the match to TRBD2 covers 13 bases. From germline, CDR1 is LNHDA and CDR2 SQIVND (reference sequence). This CDR3 spans 15 amino acids. V dropped 5 bases and J dropped 4; count of bases not matched to a gene: 5. This CDR3 reads CASSGGLAGTYEQYF. Written as DNA, the CDR3 is TGTGCCAGTAGTGGGGGACTAGCGGGGACTTACGAGCAGTACTTC.

The gene calls are TRBV5-4 and TRBJ1-1, with unresolved D. The CDR3 has 13 residues. V lost 0 bases and J lost 2, with 5 bases in between. Germline values: CDR1 SGHNT, CDR2 YYREEE (reference sequence). Here the CDR3 reads CASSLDSNTEAFF. CDR3 coding DNA: TGTGCCAGCAGCTTGGACAGTAACACTGAAGCTTTCTTT.

This clone occurred a few times. CDR3 sequence: CASSQDLGVGQPQHF. In DNA form, the CDR3 reads TGTGCCAGCAGCCAAGATCTCGGGGTAGGTCAGCCCCAGCATTTT. The chain recombines TRBV4-2 with TRBJ1-5; D gene unclear. The germline V gene has CDR1 LGHNA and CDR2 YNFKEQ. Trimming took off 0 bases at V and 6 bases at J, with 12 bases between the two ends. The CDR3 is 15 residues long.

The chain recombines TRBV5-1 with TRBJ2-7, with TRBD2 identical over 7 bases. Germline values: CDR1 SGHRS, CDR2 YFSETQ. The CDR3 contains 17 residues. V lost 4 bases to trimming and J lost 7 bases; unmatched junction nucleotides: 20. The CDR3 nucleotides are TGCGCCAGCAGCCGCATGGGGGGTGGTACGGGAGGACAAGAGCAGTACTTC. Translation: CASSRMGGGTGGQEQYF. Full variable domain (rest looked up from reference TRBV5-1 and TRBJ2-7): KAGVTQTPRYLIKTRGQQVTLSCSPISGHRSVSWYQQTPGQGLQFLFEYFSETQRNKGNFPGRFSGRQFSNSRSEMNVSTLELGDSALYLCASSRMGGGTGGQEQYFGPGTRLTVT.

This chain connects TRBV7-2 to TRBJ1-1; D perhaps matches TRBD1 (6 bases). Trimming removed 4 bases from V and 1 base from J, with 13 bases in between. This CDR3 is 15 amino acids long. Germline V lookup: CDR1 SGHTA, CDR2 FQGNSA. The DNA of the CDR3 is TGTGCCAGCAGCTCTCCGGACAGATGGAACACTGAAGCTTTCTTT. Amino acid sequence: CASSSPDRWNTEAFF.

The chain employs TRBV7-3 and TRBJ2-7; 9 bases match TRBD2. The CDR3 length is 15 residues. In germline, CDR1 is SGHTA, CDR2 FQGTGA. Trimming took 2 bases from V and 2 from J; bases not matched to a gene: 4. Written as DNA, the CDR3 is TGTGCCAGCAGCTTAGGGACTAGCCCCCCCTACGAGCAGTACTTC. Translated, it gives CASSLGTSPPYEQYF.

The J gene is TRBJ1-2, the V gene TRBV6-6, with 7 bases that match TRBD1. The junction had 8 bases not matched to a gene; V was cut back by 5 bases and J by 2 bases. The CDR3 length is 15 residues. Germline V lookup: CDR1 MNHNY, CDR2 SVGAGI (reference sequence). The CDR3 is CASSGETGKNYGYTF. For the CDR3, the DNA is TGTGCCAGCAGTGGGGAGACAGGGAAGAACTATGGCTACACCTTC.

The chain links TRBV5-8 to TRBJ1-6, with TRBD1 as a possible D gene (6 bases). CDR3 length equals 16 residues. The V and J ends lost 5 bases and 7 bases respectively, with 19 bases between them. The germline CDR1 and CDR2 sequences are SGHTS and YDEGEE. The CDR3 DNA sequence: TGTGCCAGCAGTCTTGGATCAGGGGCGATCAATTCACCCCTCCACTTT. It is translated as CASSLGSGAINSPLHF.

The rearrangement links TRBV4-3 to TRBJ1-4; TRBD1 aligns across 8 bases. This CDR3 contains 15 residues. The junction had 3 bases not matched to a gene; V was cut back by 0 bases and J by 6 bases. Germline assignment: CDR1 LGHNA and CDR2 YSLEER. The CDR3: CASSQELTGDEKLFF. CDR3 coding DNA: TGCGCCAGCAGCCAAGAATTGACAGGGGATGAAAAACTGTTTTTT.

V is TRBV7-3 and J is TRBJ2-1; D remains ambiguous. V lost 4 bases, J lost 6 bases, and 7 bases lay in between. The CDR3 has 12 amino acids. Germline lookup yields CDR1 SGHTA and CDR2 FQGTGA. The CDR3 here is CASSYSSNEQFF. The DNA for the CDR3 is TGTGCCAGCAGCTACTCATCCAATGAGCAGTTCTTC.

The chain recombines TRBV10-1 with TRBJ1-5; D may be TRBD1 (5 bases). The CDR3 has 16 residues. V shed 6 bases and J shed 3 bases, with 18 bases lying between them. The V gene's germline CDR1 is WNHNN and CDR2 SYGVQD (reference sequence). In DNA, the CDR3 is TGCGCCAGCAGGAACAGGAAGCCCGTTAACAATCAGCCCCAGCATTTT. Translation gives CASRNRKPVNNQPQHF.

The J gene is TRBJ1-2, the V gene TRBV6-2 or TRBV6-3; D gene ambiguous. The CDR3 contains 13 residues. The V gene lost 2 bases and the J gene lost 7 bases, with 11 bases spanning the gap. From germline, CDR1 is MNHEY and CDR2 SVGEGT. CDR3 loop: CASSYEAAPGYTF. CDR3 DNA: TGTGCCAGCAGTTACGAGGCAGCTCCTGGCTACACCTTC.

V usage is TRBV7-9 and J usage is TRBJ1-5; 8 nucleotides line up with TRBD1. The germline V gene has CDR1 SEHNR and CDR2 FQNEAQ (reference sequence). This CDR3 has 15 amino acids. Trimming took 5 bases from V and 2 from J; bases not matched to a gene: 5. The DNA of the CDR3 is TGTGCCAGCAGCAGGACAGGGTCGGGCAATCAGCCCCAGCATTTT. As protein: CASSRTGSGNQPQHF.

Comments on this clone: One end of the junction does not line up with germline, which may come from a read error. The CDR3 sequence is CASSLVGDRQETQYF. The CDR3 DNA is TGTGCTAGCAGCTTAGTGGGGGACAGACAAGAGACCCAGTACTTC. The V and J genes are TRBV7-7 and TRBJ2-5; 7 nucleotides match TRBD1. Germline loops: CDR1 SSHAT, CDR2 FNYEAQ (reference sequence). The CDR3 has 15 residues.

This chain joins TRBV27 and TRBJ1-1; D unresolved. The germline V gene encodes CDR1 MNHEY and CDR2 SMNVEV (reference sequence). CDR3 length: 14 residues. The germline V and J ends were trimmed by 5 bases and 5 bases, with 15 bases remaining between them. For the CDR3, the DNA is TGTGCCAGCAGTCTAGCCGGGCTCGGGACTGAAGCTTTCTTT. Amino acids: CASSLAGLGTEAFF.